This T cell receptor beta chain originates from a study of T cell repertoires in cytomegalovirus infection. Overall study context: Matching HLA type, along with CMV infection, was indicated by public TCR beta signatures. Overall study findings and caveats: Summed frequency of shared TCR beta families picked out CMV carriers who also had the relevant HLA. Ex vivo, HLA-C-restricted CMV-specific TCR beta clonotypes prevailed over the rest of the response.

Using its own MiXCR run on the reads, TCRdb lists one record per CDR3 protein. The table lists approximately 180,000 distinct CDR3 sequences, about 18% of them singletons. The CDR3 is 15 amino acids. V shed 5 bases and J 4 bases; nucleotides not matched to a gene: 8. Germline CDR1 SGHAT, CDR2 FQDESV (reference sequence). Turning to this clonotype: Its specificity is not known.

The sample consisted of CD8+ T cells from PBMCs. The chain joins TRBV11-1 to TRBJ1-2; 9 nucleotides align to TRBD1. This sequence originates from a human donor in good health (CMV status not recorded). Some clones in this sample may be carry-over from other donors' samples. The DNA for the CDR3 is TGTGCCAGCAGCCCCGGGACAGGGTTCGGCTATGGCTACACCTTC. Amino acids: CASSPGTGFGYGYTF.